These T cell receptor beta chains were read from a single sample in a study of T cells in Graves' hyperthyroidism and ophthalmopathy. TCRdb analysed the multiplex PCR reads with MiXCR anew, one entry per CDR3 protein. The sample contains about 300,000 distinct CDR3 sequences, around 16% of which appear only once. The sequenced material came from blood. The receptor source for this set is a man aged 30-40 years with Graves' hyperthyroidism. Both conserved end residues are part of each CDR3. The order of the fields is J gene, clone size, D gene, V gene, CDR3 DNA, CDR3 protein. D genes are given only for firm matches. A row's size may be missing; if present it is once, few, many or a size class.

j_gene: TRBJ2-1
abundance: NA
d_gene: TRBD2
v_gene: TRBV20-1
CDR3nt: TGCAGTGCTGCTAGCGGGAGGGGGGAAGTCAGCAATGAGCAGTTCTTC
CDR3aa: CSAASGRGEVSNEQFF

j_gene: TRBJ2-7
abundance: few
d_gene: TRBD1
v_gene: TRBV5-5
CDR3nt: TGTGCCAGCAGTCGCTACGGGACAGCAACCTACGAGCAGTACTTC
CDR3aa: CASSRYGTATYEQYF

j_gene: TRBJ1-1
abundance: many
d_gene: NA
v_gene: TRBV20-1
CDR3nt: TGCAGTGCTAGTAGCCAGAACACTGAAGCTTTCTTT
CDR3aa: CSASSQNTEAFF

j_gene: TRBJ1-1
abundance: many
d_gene: NA
v_gene: TRBV6-1
CDR3nt: TGTGCCAGCGATAGTTCGTGGGGAGCTTTCTTT
CDR3aa: CASDSSWGAFF

j_gene: TRBJ2-5
abundance: NA
d_gene: NA
v_gene: TRBV10-2
CDR3nt: TGCACCTCGGGGGTAGGCCGTGAGACCCAGTACTTC
CDR3aa: CTSGVGRETQYF

j_gene: TRBJ1-2
abundance: many
d_gene: NA
v_gene: TRBV5-5
CDR3nt: TGTGCCAGCAGCTTGTACGAGGGTAGGAACTATGGCTACACCTTC
CDR3aa: CASSLYEGRNYGYTF

j_gene: TRBJ2-7
abundance: few
d_gene: NA
v_gene: TRBV4-1
CDR3nt: TGCGCCAGCAGCCAAGAAGGATCAGCCCCCTCAGCCGAGCAGTACTTC
CDR3aa: CASSQEGSAPSAEQYF

j_gene: TRBJ2-1
abundance: NA
d_gene: TRBD2
v_gene: TRBV14
CDR3nt: TGTGCCAGCAGCATGCTAGCGGGAGTCTACAATGAGCAGTTCTTC
CDR3aa: CASSMLAGVYNEQFF

j_gene: TRBJ1-1
abundance: NA
d_gene: TRBD1
v_gene: TRBV12-3/TRBV12-4
CDR3nt: TGTGCCAGCAGTGCCGGACAGGGCCCTGGTTATGAAGCTTTCTTT
CDR3aa: CASSAGQGPGYEAFF

j_gene: TRBJ2-5
abundance: NA
d_gene: NA
v_gene: TRBV20-1
CDR3nt: TGCAGTGTTGATGTCCCGGGTATACAAGAGACCCAGTACTTC
CDR3aa: CSVDVPGIQETQYF

j_gene: TRBJ2-1
abundance: few
d_gene: TRBD2
v_gene: TRBV18
CDR3nt: TGTGCCAGCTCACCACTTAGCGGGCCCTCCTACAATGAGCAGTTCTTC
CDR3aa: CASSPLSGPSYNEQFF

j_gene: TRBJ2-6
abundance: NA
d_gene: NA
v_gene: TRBV28
CDR3nt: TGTGCCAGCAGTCTGACGTACGTCCTGACTTTC
CDR3aa: CASSLTYVLTF

j_gene: TRBJ2-1
abundance: few
d_gene: TRBD2
v_gene: TRBV14
CDR3nt: TGTGCCAGCAGCCTACTAGCGGGAGAAGCCCATGAGCAGTTCTTC
CDR3aa: CASSLLAGEAHEQFF

j_gene: TRBJ2-1
abundance: many
d_gene: NA
v_gene: TRBV11-3
CDR3nt: TGTGCCAGCAGCCGGGGAGACCAGGGAACTGAGCAGTTCTTC
CDR3aa: CASSRGDQGTEQFF

j_gene: TRBJ2-7
abundance: many
d_gene: NA
v_gene: TRBV2
CDR3nt: TGTGCCACTAAGTTAGGAGACCCCTACGAGCAGTACTTC
CDR3aa: CATKLGDPYEQYF

j_gene: TRBJ1-2
abundance: few
d_gene: NA
v_gene: TRBV11-3
CDR3nt: TGTGCCAGCAGCTTCGGACAGTCGGTCGGCTACACCTTC
CDR3aa: CASSFGQSVGYTF

j_gene: TRBJ1-6
abundance: many
d_gene: NA
v_gene: TRBV15
CDR3nt: TGTGCCACCAGCAGAGATCGAGACGGCGGCCCCCTCCACTTT
CDR3aa: CATSRDRDGGPLHF

j_gene: TRBJ2-3
abundance: many
d_gene: NA
v_gene: TRBV11-2
CDR3nt: TGTGCCAGCAGCCCAAGTCGAGTTAGAACAGATACGCAGTATTTT
CDR3aa: CASSPSRVRTDTQYF

j_gene: TRBJ2-3
abundance: many
d_gene: NA
v_gene: TRBV11-2
CDR3nt: TGTGCCAGCAGCTCTGGGGGGGCATGGGCAGATACGCAGTATTTT
CDR3aa: CASSSGGAWADTQYF

j_gene: TRBJ2-1
abundance: many
d_gene: TRBD2
v_gene: TRBV10-3
CDR3nt: TGTGCCATCAGTGCCGGGACTAGCGGGACTAGGGATGAGCAGTTCTTC
CDR3aa: CAISAGTSGTRDEQFF

j_gene: TRBJ2-3
abundance: NA
d_gene: NA
v_gene: TRBV7-9
CDR3nt: TGTGCCAGCAGCTTTTTCCCGGACGGAGATACGCAGTATTTT
CDR3aa: CASSFFPDGDTQYF

j_gene: TRBJ2-3
abundance: many
d_gene: NA
v_gene: TRBV7-2
CDR3nt: TGTGCCAGCAGCCTCAATAGTCACACAGATACGCAGTATTTT
CDR3aa: CASSLNSHTDTQYF

j_gene: TRBJ2-3
abundance: many
d_gene: NA
v_gene: TRBV11-2
CDR3nt: TGTGCCAGCAGCTTAGACTTCACAGATACGCAGTATTTT
CDR3aa: CASSLDFTDTQYF

j_gene: TRBJ1-2
abundance: NA
d_gene: NA
v_gene: TRBV20-1
CDR3nt: TGCAGTGCCCCGGGAGGGGTTGCGGACTATGGCTACACCTTC
CDR3aa: CSAPGGVADYGYTF

j_gene: TRBJ1-5
abundance: NA
d_gene: TRBD1
v_gene: TRBV20-1
CDR3nt: TGCAGTGCGTGGCCGGGGACAGGCTACAATCAGCCCCAGCATTTT
CDR3aa: CSAWPGTGYNQPQHF